This T cell receptor (beta chain) stems from a study of T cell changes during pregnancy in multiple sclerosis. Per germline, CDR1 MNHEY and CDR2 SMNVEV (reference sequence). The CDR3 runs 16 residues. Trimming took 1 base from V and 0 from J; bases not matched to a gene: 3. TCRdb keeps only in-frame clones here, not all; method: immunoSEQ multiplex PCR. The repertoire holds over 75,000 clones, with approximately 92% as singletons. The sequence was obtained from a female donor with multiple sclerosis, enrolled in a pregnancy study. The sample here was peripheral blood, taken in the first trimester of pregnancy. The gene calls are TRBV27 and TRBJ2-3, with 8 bases identical to TRBD2. The CDR3 DNA reads as TGTGCCAGCAGTTTATATGCGGGAGGTAGCACAGATACGCAGTATTTT. Translating it yields CASSLYAGGSTDTQYF.